Shown below are 18 T cell receptor beta chains from a single sample sequenced in a study of shared clonotypes between healthy human individuals. Using immunoSEQ multiplex PCR, the repertoire was profiled, and TCRdb retains in-frame clones only, with some absent. The sample records some 1.4 million clones, roughly 96% being singletons. Material for sequencing was naive CD4+ T cells sorted from blood. The subset here: CD45RA+ positively selected. Receptor source: a man aged 25-45 years in good health.

J is TRBJ2-2 and V is TRBV5-1, with 9 bases lining up with TRBD1. The germline gives CDR1 SGHRS, CDR2 YFSETQ. This CDR3 comprises 15 residues. Trimming removed 0 bases from V and 7 bases from J; junction bases left unmatched: 4. In DNA, the CDR3 is TGCGCCAGCAGCTTGGACAGGGGGCTTGACGGGGAGCTGTTTTTT. It specifies CASSLDRGLDGELFF.

The V gene is TRBV7-2, the J gene TRBJ2-6; possibly TRBD2 for D (5 bases). The CDR3 spans 16 residues. Trimming left V 3 bases short and J 1 base short, with 10 bases between. Germline V gene lookup returns CDR1 SGHTA and CDR2 FQGNSA. This CDR3 reads CASSLSTGSGANVLTF. CDR3 nucleotides: TGTGCCAGCAGCTTGAGTACGGGGTCTGGGGCCAACGTCCTGACTTTC. Together with reference TRBV7-2 and TRBJ2-6, the CDR3 gives the full variable domain: GAGVSQSPSNKVTEKGKDVELRCDPISGHTALYWYRQSLGQGLEFLIYFQGNSAPDKSGLPSDRFSAERTGGSVSTLTIQRTQQEDSAVYLCASSLSTGSGANVLTFGAGSRLTVL.

The rearrangement links TRBV28 to TRBJ1-4; no clear D gene. The germline V gene has CDR1 MDHEN and CDR2 SYDVKM. This CDR3 region has 12 residues. Trimming pared 5 bases from V and 7 bases from J, leaving 8 bases between. The CDR3 loop reads CASSLQVEKLFF. The CDR3 DNA sequence: TGTGCCAGCAGTCTGCAGGTTGAAAAACTGTTTTTT.

This clone was seen once. The V gene is TRBV14, the J gene TRBJ2-2; D is unclear. Trimming removed 4 bases from V and 1 base from J, with 4 bases in between. Germline CDR1 and CDR2: SGHDN and FVKESK. The CDR3 covers 13 residues. CDR3 amino acids: CASSLKNTGELFF. The CDR3 DNA follows: TGTGCCAGCAGCCTAAAGAACACCGGGGAGCTGTTTTTT.

The genes are TRBV25-1 and TRBJ1-2; D call uncertain. The CDR3 extends over 13 amino acids. CDR1 MGHDK and CDR2 SYGVNS come from the germline V gene. Trimming left V 6 bases short and J 7 bases short, with 15 bases between. The CDR3 nucleotides are TGTGCCAGCAGCCACCAGAAGGAACGTGGCTACACCTTC. Amino acids: CASSHQKERGYTF.

V usage is TRBV28 and J usage is TRBJ1-2, with 7 bases matching TRBD1. V shed 10 bases and J 2 bases; nucleotides not matched to a gene: 7. This CDR3 region has 13 residues. Germline lookup yields CDR1 MDHEN and CDR2 SYDVKM. The chain's CDR3 is CANRKGANYGYTF. CDR3 nucleotide sequence: TGTGCCAACCGAAAGGGGGCCAACTATGGCTACACCTTC.

This clone was picked up one time. The J gene is TRBJ1-5, the V gene TRBV6-6; D remains ambiguous. Per germline, CDR1 MNHNY and CDR2 SVGAGI (reference sequence). Trimming shortened V by 0 bases and J by 5 bases, and 8 bases separated the two germline ends. The CDR3 is made up of 14 amino acids. The CDR3 DNA reads TGTGCCAGCAGTTACTCGATCAGCTATCAGCCCCAGCATTTT. Protein sequence: CASSYSISYQPQHF.

The CDR3 region is CASSHYGQQDTQYF. The CDR3 DNA follows: TGTGCCAGCAGCCATTATGGACAGCAGGATACGCAGTATTTT. V and J are TRBV6-6 and TRBJ2-3; tentatively, D is TRBD1 (6 bases). Germline loops: CDR1 MNHNY, CDR2 SVGAGI (reference sequence). V was shortened by 6 bases and J by 6 bases, with 16 bases between the two germline ends. The CDR3 contains 14 residues.

This chain connects TRBV7-6 to TRBJ2-3; TRBD2 aligns across 13 bases. Germline V CDR1 and CDR2: SGHVS, FNYEAQ. The CDR3 has 17 residues. V lost 6 bases to trimming and J lost 4 bases; unmatched junction nucleotides: 10. CDR3 sequence reads: CASSSRTSGSFPDTQYF. DNA of the CDR3: TGTGCCAGCAGTTCCCGGACTAGCGGGAGTTTCCCAGATACGCAGTATTTT.

The CDR3 reads CASRLAGAETQYF. In DNA, the CDR3 is TGTGCCAGCAGATTAGCGGGAGCGGAGACCCAGTACTTC. This chain connects TRBV28 to TRBJ2-5, with 9 positions matching TRBD2. V gave up 6 bases and J gave up 5 bases; unmatched junction bases: 4. CDR1 MDHEN and CDR2 SYDVKM come from the germline V gene. The CDR3 spans 13 residues.

This chain joins TRBV7-9 and TRBJ1-3; D remains ambiguous. The V gene's germline CDR1 is SEHNR and CDR2 FQNEAQ (reference sequence). This CDR3 has 14 residues. Deletions cut 5 bases from V and 1 base from J, with 9 bases between. CDR3 sequence (DNA): TGTGCCAGCAGCCTATTGGTTTCTGGAAACACCATATATTTT. As protein: CASSLLVSGNTIYF.

The chain links TRBV27 to TRBJ2-3, with D tentatively TRBD1 (5 bases). The CDR3 extends over 17 amino acids. Trimming cost V 3 bases and J 6 bases, with 22 bases left between them. Germline loops: CDR1 MNHEY, CDR2 SMNVEV (reference sequence). CDR3 DNA: TGTGCCAGCAGTTTTAGGCAGGGCCTGGTTCTTTCGGATACGCAGTATTTT. This sequence encodes CASSFRQGLVLSDTQYF.

The chain has TRBV27 and TRBJ2-2, with a tentative D call TRBD1 (7 bases). Trimming took 1 base from V and 5 from J, leaving 14 bases between them. CDR3 size: 16 residues. CDR1 is MNHEY and CDR2 is SMNVEV in the germline V gene (reference sequence). DNA of the CDR3: TGTGCCAGCAGTTTATGGAGGGGGCGTGGGACCGGGGAGCTGTTTTTT. Translating it yields CASSLWRGRGTGELFF.

The chain carries TRBV12-5 and TRBJ1-1, with 7 bases lining up with TRBD1. The J segment lost 1 base and the V segment lost 11 bases, leaving 10 bases of the junction unmatched. The CDR3 contains 14 residues. Germline CDR1 and CDR2: LGHNT and FRNRAP. The CDR3 DNA is TGTGCTGGCGCCTCGGACAGGAGGAACACTGAAGCTTTCTTT. This translates into CAGASDRRNTEAFF.

The CDR3, as DNA: TGTGCCAGCAGTCACAGGGTCCCCGGGGAGCTGTTTTTT. Its protein product is CASSHRVPGELFF. This rearrangement joins TRBV28 to TRBJ2-2, with D possibly being TRBD1 (6 bases). Germline CDR1 is MDHEN and CDR2 is SYDVKM. This CDR3 has 13 residues. The V gene lost 5 bases and the J gene lost 6 bases, with 10 bases spanning the gap.

The chain joins TRBV4-3 to TRBJ1-5, with no clear D. Looked up from germline, CDR1 is LGHNA and CDR2 is YSLEER. The CDR3 contains 16 residues. The germline V and J ends were trimmed by 8 bases and 7 bases, with 24 bases remaining between them. CDR3 in DNA: TGCGCCAGCTCTTCAAGGGTAGGCAGCACTTGGCAGCCCCAGCATTTT. This encodes CASSSRVGSTWQPQHF.

The chain carries TRBV16 and TRBJ1-2; 10 positions agree with TRBD1. The J segment lost 8 bases and the V segment lost 4 bases, leaving 7 bases of the junction unmatched. Germline V gene sequence: CDR1 KGHSY, CDR2 FQNENV. The CDR3 is 14 amino acids. CDR3 bases: TGTGCCAGCAGCCGGGACAGGGGTGTCGGGGGCTACACCTTC. It translates to CASSRDRGVGGYTF.

The chain couples TRBV14 to TRBJ2-1; D may be TRBD1 (7 bases). The CDR3 covers 15 residues. V was pared by 1 base and J by 7 bases, with 14 bases between. Germline lookup yields CDR1 SGHDN and CDR2 FVKESK. The CDR3 sequence is CASSQVTGAGNEQFF. Written as DNA, the CDR3 is TGTGCCAGCAGCCAAGTCACAGGGGCGGGAAATGAGCAGTTCTTC.